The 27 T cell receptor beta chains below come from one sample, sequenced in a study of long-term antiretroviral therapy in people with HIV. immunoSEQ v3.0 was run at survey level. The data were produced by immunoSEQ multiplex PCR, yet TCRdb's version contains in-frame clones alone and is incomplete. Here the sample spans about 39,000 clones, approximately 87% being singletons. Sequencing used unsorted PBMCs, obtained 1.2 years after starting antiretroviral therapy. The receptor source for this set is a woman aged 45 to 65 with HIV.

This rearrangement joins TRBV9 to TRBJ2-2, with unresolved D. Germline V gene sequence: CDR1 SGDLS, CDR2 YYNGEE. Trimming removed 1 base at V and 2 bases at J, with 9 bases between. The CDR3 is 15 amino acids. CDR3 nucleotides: TGTGCCAGCAGCGTAAAGGATACTAACACCGGGGAGCTGTTTTTT. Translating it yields CASSVKDTNTGELFF.

CDR3 sequence (DNA): TGTGCCAGCATGGACCAGGTGGAGGACTATGGCTACACCTTC. Its translation: CASMDQVEDYGYTF. This sequence joins TRBV9 and TRBJ1-2; D not resolved. The germline V gene has CDR1 SGDLS and CDR2 YYNGEE. Between the trimmed V and J ends, which lost 6 bases and 3 bases, there was a span of 15 bases. CDR3 length: 14 amino acids.

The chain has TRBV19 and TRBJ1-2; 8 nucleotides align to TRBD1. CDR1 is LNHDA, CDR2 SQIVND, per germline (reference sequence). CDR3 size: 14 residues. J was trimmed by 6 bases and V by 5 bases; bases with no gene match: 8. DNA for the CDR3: TGTGCCAGTAGTCTTACAGGGGGGAAGGATGGCTACACCTTC. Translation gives CASSLTGGKDGYTF. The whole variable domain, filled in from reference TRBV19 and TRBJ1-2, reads DGGITQSPKYLFRKEGQNVTLSCEQNLNHDAMYWYRQDPGQGLRLIYYSQIVNDFQKGDIAEGYSVSREKKESFPLTVTSAQKNPTAFYLCASSLTGGKDGYTFGSGTRLTVV.

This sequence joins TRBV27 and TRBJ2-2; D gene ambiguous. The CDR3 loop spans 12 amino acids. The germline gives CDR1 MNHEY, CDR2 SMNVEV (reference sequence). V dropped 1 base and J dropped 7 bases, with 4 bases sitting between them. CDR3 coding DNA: TGTGCCAGCAGTTTATTCGGCGGGGAGCTGTTTTTT. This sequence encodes CASSLFGGELFF.

The CDR3 nucleotides are TGTGCCAGCAGCTTAGGACAGGGGGCGCCTAATGAGCAGTTCTTC. It is translated as CASSLGQGAPNEQFF. The J gene is TRBJ2-1, the V gene TRBV7-2; 10 nucleotides align to TRBD1. Germline CDR1 SGHTA, CDR2 FQGNSA. The CDR3 is 15 amino acids. V shed 1 base and J 7 bases; nucleotides not matched to a gene: 4.

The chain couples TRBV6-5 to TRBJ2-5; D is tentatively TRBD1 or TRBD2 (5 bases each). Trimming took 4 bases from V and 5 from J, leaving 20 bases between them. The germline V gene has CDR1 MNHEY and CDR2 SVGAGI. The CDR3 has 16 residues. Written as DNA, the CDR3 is TGTGCCAGCAGTTTATCCGGGACCGTCTCGCGGGAGACCCAGTACTTC. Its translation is CASSLSGTVSRETQYF.

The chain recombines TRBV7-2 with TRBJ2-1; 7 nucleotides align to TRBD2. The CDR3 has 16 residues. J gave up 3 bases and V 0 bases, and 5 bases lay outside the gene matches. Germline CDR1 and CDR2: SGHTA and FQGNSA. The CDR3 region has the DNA TGTGCCAGCAGCTTAGCTTACGGGGGGTTCTACAATGAGCAGTTCTTC. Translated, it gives CASSLAYGGFYNEQFF.

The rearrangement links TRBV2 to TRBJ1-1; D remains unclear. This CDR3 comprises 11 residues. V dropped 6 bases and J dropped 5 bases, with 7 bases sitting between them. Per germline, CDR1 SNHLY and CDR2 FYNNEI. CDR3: CASRVGTEAFF. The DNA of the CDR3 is TGTGCCAGCAGGGTAGGGACTGAAGCTTTCTTT.

CDR3 sequence reads: CASRPGLGPYSPLHF. CDR3 nucleotide sequence: TGTGCCAGCAGACCGGGACTTGGACCCTATTCACCCCTCCACTTT. This chain uses TRBV7-2 with TRBJ1-6; D may be TRBD1 (5 bases). The germline V gene has CDR1 SGHTA and CDR2 FQGNSA. Trimming removed 6 bases at V and 8 bases at J, with 17 bases between. The length of the CDR3 is 15 residues.

CDR3 residues: CARQGAYEQYF. CDR3 in DNA: TGTGCCCGGCAGGGGGCCTACGAGCAGTACTTC. The chain links TRBV30 to TRBJ2-7; TRBD1 matches at 7 bases. The CDR3 covers 11 residues. Germline loops: CDR1 GTSNPN, CDR2 SVGIG (reference sequence). With 8 bases clipped from V and 2 bases from J, the junction kept 3 bases outside the gene matches.

CDR3 residues: CASSMGGLNYGYTF. As DNA, the CDR3 is TGTGCCAGTAGTATGGGGGGCCTAAACTATGGCTACACCTTC. This chain uses TRBV19 with TRBJ1-2; D is possibly TRBD1 (6 bases). Looked up from germline, CDR1 is LNHDA and CDR2 is SQIVND (reference sequence). Trimming cost V 3 bases and J 2 bases, with 10 bases left between them. The CDR3 runs 14 residues.

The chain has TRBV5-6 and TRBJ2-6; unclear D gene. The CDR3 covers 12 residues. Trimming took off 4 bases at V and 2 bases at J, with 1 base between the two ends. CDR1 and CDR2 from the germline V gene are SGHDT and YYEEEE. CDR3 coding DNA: TGTGCCAGCAGCCCTGGGGCCAACGTCCTGACTTTC. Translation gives CASSPGANVLTF. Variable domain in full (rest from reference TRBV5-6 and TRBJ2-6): DAGVTQSPTHLIKTRGQQVTLRCSPKSGHDTVSWYQQALGQGPQFIFQYYEEEERQRGNFPDRFSGHQFPNYSSELNVNALLLGDSALYLCASSPGANVLTFGAGSRLTVL.

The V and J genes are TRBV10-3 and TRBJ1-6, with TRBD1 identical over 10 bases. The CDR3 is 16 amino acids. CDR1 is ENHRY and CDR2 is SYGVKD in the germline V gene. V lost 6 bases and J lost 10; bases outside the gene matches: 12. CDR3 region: CAISPSGQGGRSPLHF. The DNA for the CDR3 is TGTGCCATCAGCCCATCTGGACAGGGGGGTAGGTCACCCCTCCACTTT.

The CDR3 DNA reads as TGTGCCAGCACCGAAATGGGGGCGAGCTCCTACAATGAGCAGTTCTTC. Translation: CASTEMGASSYNEQFF. The chain has TRBV28 and TRBJ2-1, with D possibly matching TRBD1 (6 bases). CDR1 MDHEN and CDR2 SYDVKM come from the germline V gene. With 7 bases removed from V and 0 bases from J, the gap between germline ends came to 16 bases. The CDR3 is 16 residues long.

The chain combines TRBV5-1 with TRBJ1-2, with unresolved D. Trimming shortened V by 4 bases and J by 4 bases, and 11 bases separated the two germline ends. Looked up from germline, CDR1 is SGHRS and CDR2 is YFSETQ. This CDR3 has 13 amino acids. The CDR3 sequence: CASSEDRSYGYTF. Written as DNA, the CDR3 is TGCGCCAGCAGCGAGGACCGAAGCTATGGCTACACCTTC.

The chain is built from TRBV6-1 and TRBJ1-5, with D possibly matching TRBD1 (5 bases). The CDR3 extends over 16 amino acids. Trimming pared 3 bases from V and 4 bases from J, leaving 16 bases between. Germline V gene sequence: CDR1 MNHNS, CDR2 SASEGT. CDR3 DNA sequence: TGTGCCAGCAGTGATATTCCGGGACTAGGGAATCAGCCCCAGCATTTT. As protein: CASSDIPGLGNQPQHF.

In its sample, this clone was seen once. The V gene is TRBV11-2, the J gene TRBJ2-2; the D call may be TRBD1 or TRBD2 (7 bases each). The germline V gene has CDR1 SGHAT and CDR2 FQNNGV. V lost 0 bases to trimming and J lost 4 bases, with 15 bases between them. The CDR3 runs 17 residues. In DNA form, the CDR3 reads TGTGCCAGCAGCTTAGATGGGGCAGGGGGGGGCACCGGGGAGCTGTTTTTT. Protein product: CASSLDGAGGGTGELFF. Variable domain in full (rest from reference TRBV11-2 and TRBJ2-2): EAGVAQSPRYKIIEKRQSVAFWCNPISGHATLYWYQQILGQGPKLLIQFQNNGVVDDSQLPKDRFSAERLKGVDSTLKIQPAKLEDSAVYLCASSLDGAGGGTGELFFGEGSRLTVL.

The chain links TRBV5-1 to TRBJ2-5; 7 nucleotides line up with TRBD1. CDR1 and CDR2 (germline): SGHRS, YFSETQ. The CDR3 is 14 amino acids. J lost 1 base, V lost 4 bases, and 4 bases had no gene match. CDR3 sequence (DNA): TGCGCCAGCAGCCCCAGACAGGGCCAAGAGACCCAGTACTTC. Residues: CASSPRQGQETQYF.

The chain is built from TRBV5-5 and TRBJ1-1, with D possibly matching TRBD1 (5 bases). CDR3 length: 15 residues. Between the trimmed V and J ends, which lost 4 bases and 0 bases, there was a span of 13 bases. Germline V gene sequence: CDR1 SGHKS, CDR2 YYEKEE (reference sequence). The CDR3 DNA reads TGTGCCAGCAGCCCACAGGTAACTTTGAACACTGAAGCTTTCTTT. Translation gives CASSPQVTLNTEAFF.

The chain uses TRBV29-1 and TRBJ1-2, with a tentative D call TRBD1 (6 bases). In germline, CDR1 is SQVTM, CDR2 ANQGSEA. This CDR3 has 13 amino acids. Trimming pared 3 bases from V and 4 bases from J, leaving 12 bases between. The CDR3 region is CSVERDTRYGYTF. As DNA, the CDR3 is TGCAGCGTTGAGCGGGACACTCGCTATGGCTACACCTTC.

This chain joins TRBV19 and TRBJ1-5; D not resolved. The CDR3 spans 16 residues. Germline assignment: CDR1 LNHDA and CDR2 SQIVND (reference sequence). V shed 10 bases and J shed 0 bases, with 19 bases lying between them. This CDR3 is CATSGKYYGSNQPQHF. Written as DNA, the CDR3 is TGTGCCACGTCTGGGAAATACTATGGTAGCAATCAGCCCCAGCATTTT.

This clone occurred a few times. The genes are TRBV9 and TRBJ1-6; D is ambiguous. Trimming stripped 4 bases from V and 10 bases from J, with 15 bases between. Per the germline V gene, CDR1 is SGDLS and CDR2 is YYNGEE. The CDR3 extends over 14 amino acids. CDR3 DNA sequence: TGTGCCAGCAGCCCCCGGGAGGGAACATCACCCCTCCACTTT. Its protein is CASSPREGTSPLHF.

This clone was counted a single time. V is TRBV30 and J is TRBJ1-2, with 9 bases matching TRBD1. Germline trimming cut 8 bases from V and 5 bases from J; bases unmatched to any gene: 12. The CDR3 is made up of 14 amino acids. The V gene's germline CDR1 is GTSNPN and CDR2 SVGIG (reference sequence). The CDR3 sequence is CASLSGTGKYGYTF. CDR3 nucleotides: TGTGCCAGCCTATCCGGGACAGGGAAGTATGGCTACACCTTC.

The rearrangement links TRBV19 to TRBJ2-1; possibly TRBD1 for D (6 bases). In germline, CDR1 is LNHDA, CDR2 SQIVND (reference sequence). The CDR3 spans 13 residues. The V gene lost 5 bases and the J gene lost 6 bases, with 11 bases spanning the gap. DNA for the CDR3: TGTGCCAGTAGTGTAACCAGGGGCAATGAGCAGTTCTTC. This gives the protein CASSVTRGNEQFF.

As DNA, the CDR3 is TGTGCCAGCAGCCTAAGGACGGCCGTCACCGGGGAGCTGTTTTTT. It is translated as CASSLRTAVTGELFF. The rearrangement joins TRBV7-6 to TRBJ2-2; unclear D gene. This CDR3 region has 15 residues. V lost 5 bases, J lost 4 bases, and 14 bases lay in between. CDR1 and CDR2 from the germline V gene are SGHVS and FNYEAQ.

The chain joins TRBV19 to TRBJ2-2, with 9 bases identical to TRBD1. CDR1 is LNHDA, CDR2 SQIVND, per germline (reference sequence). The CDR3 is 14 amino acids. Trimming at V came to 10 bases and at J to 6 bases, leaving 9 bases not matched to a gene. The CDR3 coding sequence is TGTGCCACCTCCGGGACAGGGTACGCCGGGGAGCTGTTTTTT. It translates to CATSGTGYAGELFF.

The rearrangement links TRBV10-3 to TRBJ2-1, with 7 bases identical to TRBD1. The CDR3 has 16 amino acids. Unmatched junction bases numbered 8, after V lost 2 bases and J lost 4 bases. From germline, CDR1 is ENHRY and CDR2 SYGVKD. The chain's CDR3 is CAISENPGTVYNEQFF. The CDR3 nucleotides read TGTGCCATCAGTGAGAACCCCGGGACAGTTTACAATGAGCAGTTCTTC.